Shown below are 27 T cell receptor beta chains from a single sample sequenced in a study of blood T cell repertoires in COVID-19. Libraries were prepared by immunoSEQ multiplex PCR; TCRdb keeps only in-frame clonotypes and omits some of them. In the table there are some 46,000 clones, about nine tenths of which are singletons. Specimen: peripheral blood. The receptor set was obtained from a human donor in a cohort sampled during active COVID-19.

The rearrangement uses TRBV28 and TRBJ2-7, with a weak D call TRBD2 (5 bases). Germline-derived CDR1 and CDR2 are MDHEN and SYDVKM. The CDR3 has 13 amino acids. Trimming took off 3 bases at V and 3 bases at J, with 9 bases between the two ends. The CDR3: CASSLKRYYEQYF. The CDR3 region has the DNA TGTGCCAGCAGTTTGAAGCGGTACTACGAGCAGTACTTC.

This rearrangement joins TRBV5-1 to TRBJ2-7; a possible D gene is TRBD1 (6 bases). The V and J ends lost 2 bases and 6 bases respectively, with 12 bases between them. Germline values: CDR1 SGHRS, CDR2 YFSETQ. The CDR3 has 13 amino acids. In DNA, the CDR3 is TGCGCCAGCAGCTTAGGGACACCCTCCGAGCAGTACTTC. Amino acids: CASSLGTPSEQYF.

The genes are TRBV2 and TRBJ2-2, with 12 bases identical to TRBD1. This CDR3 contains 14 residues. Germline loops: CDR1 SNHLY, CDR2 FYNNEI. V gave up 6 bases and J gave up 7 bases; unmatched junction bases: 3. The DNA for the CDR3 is TGTGCCAGCAGAGGGACAGGGGGCAACGGGGAGCTGTTTTTT. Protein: CASRGTGGNGELFF.

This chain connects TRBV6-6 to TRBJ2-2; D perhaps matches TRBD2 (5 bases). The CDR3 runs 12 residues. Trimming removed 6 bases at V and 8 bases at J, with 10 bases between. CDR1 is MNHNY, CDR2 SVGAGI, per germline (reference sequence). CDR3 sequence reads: CASRSGWGELFF. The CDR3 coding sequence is TGTGCCAGCAGGTCGGGATGGGGGGAGCTGTTTTTT.

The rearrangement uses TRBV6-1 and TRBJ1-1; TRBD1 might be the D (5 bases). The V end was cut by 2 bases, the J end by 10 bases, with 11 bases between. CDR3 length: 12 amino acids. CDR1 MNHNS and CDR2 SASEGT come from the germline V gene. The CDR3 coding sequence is TGTGCCAGCAGTGAAACCCAGGGCGCAGCTTTCTTT. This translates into CASSETQGAAFF.

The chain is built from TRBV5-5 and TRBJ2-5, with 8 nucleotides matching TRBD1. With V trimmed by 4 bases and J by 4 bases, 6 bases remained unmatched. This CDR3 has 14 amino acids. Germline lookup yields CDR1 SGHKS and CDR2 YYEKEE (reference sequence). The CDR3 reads CASSLTGAAETQYF. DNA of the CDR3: TGTGCCAGCAGCCTGACAGGGGCAGCAGAGACCCAGTACTTC. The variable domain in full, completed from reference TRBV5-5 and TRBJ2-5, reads DAGVTQSPTHLIKTRGQQVTLRCSPISGHKSVSWYQQVLGQGPQFIFQYYEKEERGRGNFPDRFSARQFPNYSSELNVNALLLGDSALYLCASSLTGAAETQYFGPGTRLLVL.

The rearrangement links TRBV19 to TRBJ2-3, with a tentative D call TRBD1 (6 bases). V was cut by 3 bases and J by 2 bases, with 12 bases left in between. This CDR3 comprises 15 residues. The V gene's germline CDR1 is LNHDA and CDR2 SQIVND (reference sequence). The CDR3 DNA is TGTGCCAGTAGTATGACAGGACAGCACACAGATACGCAGTATTTT. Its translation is CASSMTGQHTDTQYF.

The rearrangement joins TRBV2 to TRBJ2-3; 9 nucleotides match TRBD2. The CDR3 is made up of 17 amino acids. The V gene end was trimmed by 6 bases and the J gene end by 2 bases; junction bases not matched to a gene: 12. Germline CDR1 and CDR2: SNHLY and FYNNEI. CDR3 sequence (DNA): TGTGCCAGCAGACCTTGGGGTAGCGGGAGATCCACAGATACGCAGTATTTT. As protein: CASRPWGSGRSTDTQYF. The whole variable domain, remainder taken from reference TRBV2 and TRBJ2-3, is EPEVTQTPSHQVTQMGQEVILRCVPISNHLYFYWYRQILGQKVEFLVSFYNNEISEKSEIFDDQFSVERPDGSNFTLKIRSTKLEDSAMYFCASRPWGSGRSTDTQYFGPGTRLTVL.

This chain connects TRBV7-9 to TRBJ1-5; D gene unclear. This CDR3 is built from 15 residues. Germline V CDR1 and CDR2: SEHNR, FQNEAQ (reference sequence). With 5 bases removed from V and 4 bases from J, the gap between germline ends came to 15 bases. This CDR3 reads CASSPPGGLNQPQHF. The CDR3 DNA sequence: TGTGCCAGCAGCCCACCCGGAGGGCTTAATCAGCCCCAGCATTTT.

CDR3 region: CATSARGYEQYF. The CDR3 DNA reads TGTGCCACCAGCGCCAGGGGATACGAGCAGTACTTC. The rearrangement links TRBV15 to TRBJ2-7; tentatively, D is TRBD1 (6 bases). The V gene's germline CDR1 is LNHNV and CDR2 YYDKDF (reference sequence). V was shortened by 5 bases and J by 4 bases, with 9 bases between the two germline ends. The CDR3 is 12 residues long.

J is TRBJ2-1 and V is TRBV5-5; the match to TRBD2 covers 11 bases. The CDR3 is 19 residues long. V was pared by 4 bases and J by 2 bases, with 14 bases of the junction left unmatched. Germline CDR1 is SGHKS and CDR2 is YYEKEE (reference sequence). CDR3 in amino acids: CASSLPSTSGAGTYNEQFF. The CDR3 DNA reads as TGTGCCAGCAGCCTACCCTCGACTAGCGGGGCGGGAACCTACAATGAGCAGTTCTTC.

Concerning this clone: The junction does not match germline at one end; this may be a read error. The chain's CDR3 is CASSERGTSGSF. In nucleotides, the CDR3 is TGCGCCAGCAGTGAAAGGGGGACTAGCGGGAGCTTC. The chain links TRBV10-2 to TRBJ2-7; 14 nucleotides agree with TRBD2. In germline, CDR1 is WSHSY, CDR2 SAAADI. There are 12 residues in the CDR3.

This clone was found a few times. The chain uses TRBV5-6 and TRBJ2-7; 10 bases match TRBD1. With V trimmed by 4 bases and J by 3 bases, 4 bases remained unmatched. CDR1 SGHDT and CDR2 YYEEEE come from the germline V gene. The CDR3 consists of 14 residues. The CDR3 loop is CASSTGTGVYEQYF. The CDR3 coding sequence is TGTGCCAGCAGCACCGGGACAGGGGTCTACGAGCAGTACTTC.

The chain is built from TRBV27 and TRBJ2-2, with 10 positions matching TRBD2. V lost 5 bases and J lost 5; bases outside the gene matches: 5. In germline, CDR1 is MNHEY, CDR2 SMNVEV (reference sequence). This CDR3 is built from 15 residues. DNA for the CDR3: TGTGCCAGCAGTCCAAGACTAGCGGGTACCGGGGAGCTGTTTTTT. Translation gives CASSPRLAGTGELFF.

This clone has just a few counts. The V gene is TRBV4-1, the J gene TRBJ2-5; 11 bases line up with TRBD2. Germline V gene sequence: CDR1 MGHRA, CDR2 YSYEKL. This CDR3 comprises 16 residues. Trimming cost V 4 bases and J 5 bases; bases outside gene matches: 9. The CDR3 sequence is CASSRFGLAGGETQYF. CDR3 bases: TGCGCCAGCAGCCGCTTTGGACTAGCGGGCGGGGAGACCCAGTACTTC.

The CDR3 here is CASSLAGQSSGNTIYF. The CDR3 nucleotides are TGTGCCAGCAGCTTAGCGGGACAGAGCTCTGGAAACACCATATATTTT. The rearrangement links TRBV7-9 to TRBJ1-3, with 7 positions matching TRBD1. The CDR3 extends over 16 amino acids. Germline V gene data show CDR1 as SEHNR and CDR2 as FQNEAQ (reference sequence). After removal of 0 bases from V and 0 bases from J, the junction contained 2 bases not matched to a gene. The full variable domain, its missing parts supplied by reference TRBV7-9 and TRBJ1-3, is DTGVSQNPRHKITKRGQNVTFRCDPISEHNRLYWYRQTLGQGPEFLTYFQNEAQLEKSRLLSDRFSAERPKGSFSTLEIQRTEQGDSAMYLCASSLAGQSSGNTIYFGEGSWLTVV.

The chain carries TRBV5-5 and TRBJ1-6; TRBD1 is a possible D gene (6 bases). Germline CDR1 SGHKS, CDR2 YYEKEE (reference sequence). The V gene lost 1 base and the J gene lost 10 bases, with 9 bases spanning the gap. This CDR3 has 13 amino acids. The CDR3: CASSLTGQSPLHF. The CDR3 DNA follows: TGTGCCAGCAGCTTGACAGGGCAATCACCCCTCCACTTT.

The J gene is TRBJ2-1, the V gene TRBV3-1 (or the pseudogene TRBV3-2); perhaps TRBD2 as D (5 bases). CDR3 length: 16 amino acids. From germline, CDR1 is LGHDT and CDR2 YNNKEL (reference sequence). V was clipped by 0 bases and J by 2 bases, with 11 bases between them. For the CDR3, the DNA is TGTGCCAGCAGCCAAGATTCCAGAGGGCCCTACAATGAGCAGTTCTTC. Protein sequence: CASSQDSRGPYNEQFF.

Here the CDR3 DNA reads TGTGCCAGCTCACCACCCTCAGGTCAGCCCCAGCATTTT. Translated: CASSPPSGQPQHF. The chain carries TRBV18 and TRBJ1-5; D gene uncertain. The CDR3 loop spans 13 amino acids. Germline assignment: CDR1 KGHSH and CDR2 LQKENI. V dropped 0 bases and J dropped 6 bases, with 6 bases sitting between them.

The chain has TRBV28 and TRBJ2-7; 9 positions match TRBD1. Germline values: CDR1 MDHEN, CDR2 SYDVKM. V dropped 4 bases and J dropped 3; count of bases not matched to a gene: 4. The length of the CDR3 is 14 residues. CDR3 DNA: TGTGCCAGCAGTTCGACAGGGGGGGTCTACGAGCAGTACTTC. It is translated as CASSSTGGVYEQYF.

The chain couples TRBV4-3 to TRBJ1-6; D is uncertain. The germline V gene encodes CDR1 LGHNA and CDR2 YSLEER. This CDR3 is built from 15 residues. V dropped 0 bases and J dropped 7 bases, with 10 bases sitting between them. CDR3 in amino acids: CASSQDPQVNSPLHF. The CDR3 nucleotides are TGCGCCAGCAGCCAAGATCCCCAGGTCAATTCACCCCTCCACTTT.

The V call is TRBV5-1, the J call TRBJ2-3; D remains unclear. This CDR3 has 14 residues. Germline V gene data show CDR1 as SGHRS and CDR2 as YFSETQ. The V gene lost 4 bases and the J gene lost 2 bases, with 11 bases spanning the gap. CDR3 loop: CASSLSFLTDTQYF. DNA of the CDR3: TGCGCCAGCAGCCTGTCGTTCCTCACAGATACGCAGTATTTT.

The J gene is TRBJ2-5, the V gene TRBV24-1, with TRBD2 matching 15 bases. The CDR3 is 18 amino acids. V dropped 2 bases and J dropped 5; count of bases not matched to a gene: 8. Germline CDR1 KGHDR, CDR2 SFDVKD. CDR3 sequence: CATSDWGLAGGRKETQYF. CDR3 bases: TGTGCCACCAGTGATTGGGGACTAGCGGGAGGACGGAAGGAGACCCAGTACTTC.

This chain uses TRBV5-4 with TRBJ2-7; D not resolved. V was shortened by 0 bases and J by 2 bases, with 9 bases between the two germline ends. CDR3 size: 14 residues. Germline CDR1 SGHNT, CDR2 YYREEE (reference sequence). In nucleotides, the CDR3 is TGTGCCAGCAGCTTGGGCACCACTCCCTACGAGCAGTACTTC. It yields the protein CASSLGTTPYEQYF.

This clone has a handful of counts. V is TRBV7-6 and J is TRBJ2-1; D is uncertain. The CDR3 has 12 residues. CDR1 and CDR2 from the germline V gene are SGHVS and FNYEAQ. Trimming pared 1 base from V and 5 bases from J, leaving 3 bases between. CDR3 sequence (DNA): TGTGCCAGCAGCTTAGTTAACAATGAGCAGTTCTTC. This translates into CASSLVNNEQFF.

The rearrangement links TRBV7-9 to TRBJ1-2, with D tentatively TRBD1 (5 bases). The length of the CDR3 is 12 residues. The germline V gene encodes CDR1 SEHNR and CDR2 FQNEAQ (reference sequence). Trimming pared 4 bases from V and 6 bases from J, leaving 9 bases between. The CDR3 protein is CASSSQGNGYTF. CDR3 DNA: TGTGCCAGCAGCTCTCAGGGTAATGGCTACACCTTC.

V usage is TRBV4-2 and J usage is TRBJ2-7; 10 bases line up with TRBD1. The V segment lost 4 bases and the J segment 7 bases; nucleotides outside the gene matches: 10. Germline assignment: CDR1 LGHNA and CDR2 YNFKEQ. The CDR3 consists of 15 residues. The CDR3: CASSPSDRGLNEQYF. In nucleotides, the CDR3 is TGTGCCAGCAGCCCGTCGGACAGGGGGTTGAATGAGCAGTACTTC.